This T cell receptor beta chain came from a study of blood T cell repertoires in COVID-19. The CDR3 totals 16 residues. Trimming cost V 7 bases and J 4 bases, with 17 bases left between them. Germline CDR1 reads SGHVS; CDR2 reads FQNEAQ. TCRdb keeps only in-frame clones here, not all; method: immunoSEQ multiplex PCR. The profile shows 98,000 or so clones, around 86% of them singletons. The sequenced sample was peripheral blood. This sequence joins TRBV7-8 and TRBJ1-6; D call uncertain. The receptor's source is a man aged 55 to 70 with COVID-19, enrolled during active disease. The CDR3 spells CASKTRIPQYNSPLHF. CDR3 in DNA: TGTGCCAGCAAGACAAGAATACCTCAATATAATTCACCCCTCCACTTT. The full variable domain, rest sourced from reference TRBV7-8 and TRBJ1-6, is GAGVSQSPRYKVAKRGQDVALRCDPISGHVSLFWYQQALGQGPEFLTYFQNEAQLDKSGLPSDRFFAERPEGSVSTLKIQRTQQEDSAVYLCASKTRIPQYNSPLHFGNGTRLTVT.